This TCR beta chain was sequenced during a study of shared clonotypes between healthy human individuals. Study-wide results and limits: Blood was the only sampled material, and tissue repertoires likely differ.

Over several immunoSEQ plates, each subset's genomic DNA was distributed in even portions. For unsorted PBMC, roughly 0.3 ug DNA per replicate equaled some 33,000 T cell genomes. Here immunoSEQ multiplex PCR was the method, and the copy in TCRdb shows in-frame clones only, minus some. In the table there are about half a million clones, around 79% of which are singletons. About 90 million PBMCs per unsorted sample were used for genomic DNA. This clone occurred once. Its specificity is not known. Germline V lookup: CDR1 LNHDA, CDR2 SQIVND (reference sequence). With 4 bases removed from V and 3 bases from J, the gap between germline ends came to 13 bases. The CDR3 loop spans 14 amino acids.

The V and J genes are TRBV19 and TRBJ2-7, with D maybe TRBD1 (6 bases). The material sequenced was PBMCs. This TCR was sampled from a woman in her thirties or forties in good health. Some clones in this sample may be carry-over from other donors' samples. The CDR3 here is CASSSRQADYEQYF. The CDR3 DNA follows: TGTGCCAGTAGTAGTAGACAGGCGGACTACGAGCAGTACTTC.